These 23 T cell receptor beta chains originate from one sample sequenced in a study of blood T cell repertoires in COVID-19. Method: immunoSEQ multiplex PCR; TCRdb's copy keeps in-frame clones and lacks some. The sample carries fewer than 30,000 clones, 84% recorded once. Material: peripheral blood. These receptors were obtained from a man aged 65-85 years with active COVID-19.

The chain recombines TRBV4-3 with TRBJ2-1; TRBD1 agrees at 7 bases. CDR1 is LGHNA, CDR2 YSLEER, per germline. The J segment lost 0 bases and the V segment lost 1 base, leaving 12 bases of the junction unmatched. The CDR3 extends over 19 amino acids. CDR3 loop: CASSQGWDSGISSYNEQFF. For the CDR3, the DNA is TGCGCCAGCAGCCAAGGGTGGGACAGTGGCATTAGCTCCTACAATGAGCAGTTCTTC.

The V gene is TRBV7-9, the J gene TRBJ2-2; D remains unclear. V lost 6 bases and J lost 8, with 10 bases in between. The CDR3 totals 12 residues. Germline loops: CDR1 SEHNR, CDR2 FQNEAQ (reference sequence). CDR3: CASRPSSGELFF. In DNA form, the CDR3 reads TGTGCCAGCAGACCAAGCTCGGGGGAGCTGTTTTTT.

This rearrangement joins TRBV6-6 to TRBJ1-5; 9 nucleotides line up with TRBD1. CDR1 and CDR2 (germline): MNHNY, SVGAGI (reference sequence). V dropped 7 bases and J dropped 6; count of bases not matched to a gene: 10. CDR3 length: 15 amino acids. The CDR3 reads CASKAGQGNRQPQHF. The CDR3 coding sequence is TGTGCCAGCAAGGCTGGACAGGGGAATCGTCAGCCCCAGCATTTT.

V and J are TRBV7-2 and TRBJ2-7, with 7 bases fitting TRBD1. The CDR3 runs to 14 residues. Germline V CDR1 and CDR2: SGHTA, FQGNSA. J lost 6 bases, V lost 5 bases, and 10 bases had no gene match. The CDR3 coding sequence is TGTGCCAGCAGCGACATGGGAAGGGGGCGCGAGCAGTACTTC. This encodes CASSDMGRGREQYF.

The chain joins TRBV18 to TRBJ1-1; D may be TRBD1 (6 bases). The V gene's germline CDR1 is KGHSH and CDR2 LQKENI. The V and J ends lost 4 bases and 0 bases respectively, with 9 bases between them. This CDR3 is 14 amino acids long. CDR3: CASSLNRVNTEAFF. CDR3 sequence (DNA): TGTGCCAGCTCACTAAACAGGGTGAACACTGAAGCTTTCTTT.

J is TRBJ1-4 and V is TRBV30; 10 bases match TRBD1. This CDR3 is built from 12 residues. The germline gives CDR1 GTSNPN, CDR2 SVGIG (reference sequence). Written as DNA, the CDR3 is TGTGTGATCGGGACAGGGGCTGAAAAACTGTTTTTT. Translated: CVIGTGAEKLFF.

By its share, this clone is medium-sized. The chain recombines TRBV18 with TRBJ1-6; D gene unclear. The CDR3 is 13 residues long. The germline V and J ends were trimmed by 3 bases and 7 bases, with 7 bases remaining between them. The germline CDR1 and CDR2 sequences are KGHSH and LQKENI. In nucleotides, the CDR3 is TGTGCCAGCTCACCGTCGGAGAATTCACCCCTCCACTTT. This translates into CASSPSENSPLHF.

This chain joins TRBV30 and TRBJ1-1; D not certain. CDR3 length equals 13 residues. The germline gives CDR1 GTSNPN, CDR2 SVGIG (reference sequence). V lost 0 bases and J 1 base, leaving 6 bases between the germline ends. The CDR3 coding sequence is TGTGCCTGGAGTGTCCATTGGAACACTGAAGCTTTCTTT. Translation: CAWSVHWNTEAFF.

This clone was recorded only once. This sequence joins TRBV6-5 and TRBJ2-3, with 8 positions matching TRBD2. Per the germline V gene, CDR1 is MNHEY and CDR2 is SVGAGI. Losses at the gene ends were 0 bases for V and 7 bases for J; bases not matched to a gene: 6. This CDR3 has 15 residues. CDR3 sequence: CASSYSGGGSYTQYF. The CDR3 DNA reads TGTGCCAGCAGTTACTCGGGCGGGGGGAGTTATACGCAGTATTTT.

V is TRBV9 and J is TRBJ2-6; 9 nucleotides match TRBD1. There are 17 residues in the CDR3. The germline gives CDR1 SGDLS, CDR2 YYNGEE. J lost 2 bases, V lost 5 bases, and 8 bases had no gene match. CDR3 bases: TGTGCCAGCAGGCGACCGGGACAGGGAACTGGGGCCAACGTCCTGACTTTC. Protein product: CASRRPGQGTGANVLTF.

The genes are TRBV30 and TRBJ2-7; 8 bases align to TRBD2. CDR3 size: 11 residues. Germline CDR1 GTSNPN, CDR2 SVGIG (reference sequence). CDR3 nucleotide sequence: TGTCTCTGGCGGGGGGCGATCGAGCAGTACTTC. Its protein product is CLWRGAIEQYF.

The chain links TRBV7-8 to TRBJ2-7, with 8 bases aligning to TRBD2. J gave up 5 bases and V 8 bases, and 20 bases lay outside the gene matches. Germline V CDR1 and CDR2: SGHVS, FQNEAQ. This CDR3 is 17 amino acids long. This chain's CDR3 is CASQGLAGPTKGDEQYF. The CDR3 DNA reads TGTGCCAGCCAGGGGCTAGCGGGTCCCACTAAGGGGGACGAGCAGTACTTC.

This clone was recorded a few times. V is TRBV5-1 and J is TRBJ2-5, with TRBD2 matching over 13 bases. The germline V gene has CDR1 SGHRS and CDR2 YFSETQ. Trimming at V came to 4 bases and at J to 3 bases, leaving 12 bases not matched to a gene. The CDR3 covers 18 residues. CDR3 sequence reads: CASSQTSGGAAWEETQYF. The CDR3 bases are TGCGCCAGCAGCCAAACTAGCGGGGGGGCCGCTTGGGAAGAGACCCAGTACTTC.

The V call is TRBV5-6, the J call TRBJ1-6, with 12 positions matching TRBD1. CDR1 SGHDT and CDR2 YYEEEE come from the germline V gene. The CDR3 totals 16 residues. V shed 5 bases, J shed 6 bases, and the junction held 6 bases outside the gene matches. The CDR3 sequence: CASSKPGQGANSPLHF. Written as DNA, the CDR3 is TGTGCCAGCAGTAAACCGGGACAGGGGGCTAATTCACCCCTCCACTTT.

This chain links TRBV6-6 with TRBJ1-3, with D tentatively TRBD1 (5 bases). Germline V gives CDR1 MNHNY, CDR2 SVGAGI (reference sequence). CDR3 length: 18 residues. V lost 5 bases and J 1 base, leaving 21 bases between the germline ends. CDR3 coding DNA: TGTGCCAGCAGTCCGGCGGGGGGTTGGGGGAATTCTGGAAACACCATATATTTT. Its protein is CASSPAGGWGNSGNTIYF.

J is TRBJ1-2 and V is TRBV28, with 7 bases identical to TRBD1. The length of the CDR3 is 14 residues. V shed 6 bases, J shed 3 bases, and the junction held 7 bases outside the gene matches. Germline V gene lookup returns CDR1 MDHEN and CDR2 SYDVKM. The CDR3 DNA is TGTGCCAGCAGCCACAGGGGAAGAGACTATGGCTACACCTTC. Translation: CASSHRGRDYGYTF.

CDR3 DNA: TGTGCCTGGAGTGCACAGACAGGGATTAGCTCTGGGGCCAACGTCCTGACTTTC. Protein: CAWSAQTGISSGANVLTF. The chain carries TRBV30 and TRBJ2-6, with 7 positions matching TRBD1. J gave up 0 bases and V 1 base, and 9 bases lay outside the gene matches. The CDR3 is made up of 18 amino acids. CDR1 is GTSNPN, CDR2 SVGIG, per germline (reference sequence).

The J gene is TRBJ1-1, the V gene TRBV4-1; D is perhaps TRBD1 (5 bases). The CDR3 runs to 16 residues. The germline V and J ends were trimmed by 0 bases and 1 base, with 12 bases remaining between them. Germline V lookup: CDR1 MGHRA, CDR2 YSYEKL. The chain's CDR3 is CASSQEEGRGNTEAFF. The CDR3 DNA reads TGCGCCAGCAGCCAAGAGGAGGGGCGCGGGAACACTGAAGCTTTCTTT.

The chain carries TRBV7-8 and TRBJ2-1, with 8 bases matching TRBD1. Germline-derived CDR1 and CDR2 are SGHVS and FQNEAQ. With 1 base clipped from V and 4 bases from J, the junction kept 6 bases outside the gene matches. The CDR3 loop spans 16 amino acids. The CDR3 DNA sequence: TGTGCCAGCAGCTTAGTCCTTAGACAGGGGTACAATGAGCAGTTCTTC. It specifies CASSLVLRQGYNEQFF.

This clone was observed once. The gene calls are TRBV11-2 and TRBJ2-3, with TRBD2 as a possible D gene (5 bases). This CDR3 has 12 amino acids. Germline V CDR1 and CDR2: SGHAT, FQNNGV. Trimming left V 5 bases short and J 5 bases short, with 8 bases between. CDR3 in DNA: TGTGCCAGCAGCACGGACTTAGATACGCAGTATTTT. This translates into CASSTDLDTQYF.

The genes are TRBV3-1 (or the pseudogene TRBV3-2) and TRBJ2-1; 12 positions agree with TRBD2. The germline V gene encodes CDR1 LGHDT and CDR2 YNNKEL (reference sequence). V shed 6 bases, J shed 5 bases, and the junction held 2 bases outside the gene matches. The CDR3 sequence is 14 residues long. As DNA, the CDR3 is TGTGCCAGCAGTTGGACTAGCGGGGACAATGAGCAGTTCTTC. It encodes CASSWTSGDNEQFF.

This chain links TRBV5-4 with TRBJ1-3, with D uncertain. The CDR3 is made up of 15 amino acids. Per the germline V gene, CDR1 is SGHNT and CDR2 is YYREEE (reference sequence). Trimming removed 0 bases from V and 2 bases from J, with 9 bases in between. DNA for the CDR3: TGTGCCAGCAGCTTGGGAGGGAGTACTGGAAACACCATATATTTT. Translating it yields CASSLGGSTGNTIYF.

This sequence joins TRBV9 and TRBJ1-6; D ambiguous. This CDR3 is 14 amino acids long. V lost 0 bases to trimming and J lost 8 bases, with 9 bases between them. From germline, CDR1 is SGDLS and CDR2 YYNGEE. For the CDR3, the DNA is TGTGCCAGCAGCGTAGACGGTGTTGATTCACCCCTCCACTTT. It encodes CASSVDGVDSPLHF. The variable domain in full, with the rest retrieved from reference TRBV9 and TRBJ1-6, is DSGVTQTPKHLITATGQRVTLRCSPRSGDLSVYWYQQSLDQGLQFLIQYYNGEERAKGNILERFSAQQFPDLHSELNLSSLELGDSALYFCASSVDGVDSPLHFGNGTRLTVT.